The 20 T cell receptor beta chains below come from one sample, sequenced in a study of control samples from healthy donors and cancer patients. Sequencing used immunoSEQ multiplex PCR; TCRdb keeps in-frame clones, though not all of them. This table has some 120,000 clones, around nine tenths appearing once. The specimen sequenced was blood. These receptors all stem from a man aged 25 to 40 in good health.

V gene TRBV19 combines with J gene TRBJ1-5, with D perhaps matching TRBD1 (5 bases). The V gene's germline CDR1 is LNHDA and CDR2 SQIVND (reference sequence). V was shortened by 9 bases and J by 0 bases, with 9 bases between the two germline ends. The CDR3 length is 13 residues. The CDR3 protein is CASWGYSNQPQHF. DNA for the CDR3: TGTGCCAGCTGGGGGTATAGCAATCAGCCCCAGCATTTT.

Regarding this clone: At the DNA level, this CDR3 is encoded by other sequences in the same sample as well. The chain combines TRBV10-3 with TRBJ1-1; D is uncertain. Germline assignment: CDR1 ENHRY and CDR2 SYGVKD. The V gene lost 7 bases and the J gene lost 4 bases, with 13 bases spanning the gap. The CDR3 runs to 13 residues. CDR3 bases: TGTGCCATCACTTTAAGGGAGGGCACTGAAGCTTTCTTT. This gives the protein CAITLREGTEAFF.

This chain connects TRBV6-1 to TRBJ2-1, with D unresolved. This CDR3 comprises 11 residues. V was trimmed by 2 bases and J by 6 bases, leaving 2 bases between them. Germline CDR1 and CDR2: MNHNS and SASEGT. Written as DNA, the CDR3 is TGTGCCAGCAGTGAATTCAATGAGCAGTTCTTC. Amino acids: CASSEFNEQFF.

The chain has TRBV6-1 and TRBJ1-1, with a weak D call TRBD1 (6 bases). Germline CDR1 and CDR2: MNHNS and SASEGT. This CDR3 is built from 17 residues. Trimming stripped 6 bases from V and 3 bases from J, with 23 bases between. The CDR3 sequence: CASSEIPIWGADTEAFF. The CDR3 region has the DNA TGTGCCAGCAGCGAAATCCCAATCTGGGGGGCTGACACTGAAGCTTTCTTT.

The sample holds one count of this clone. The J gene is TRBJ1-4, the V gene TRBV7-8; D may be TRBD1 (6 bases). The V end was cut by 6 bases, the J end by 3 bases, with 14 bases between. The length of the CDR3 is 15 residues. Germline V gene sequence: CDR1 SGHVS, CDR2 FQNEAQ. The CDR3 DNA reads as TGTGCCAGCAGTCGAGGGGGGACGTCTAATGAAAAACTGTTTTTT. It specifies CASSRGGTSNEKLFF.

This clone showed up just a few times. V is TRBV27 and J is TRBJ1-4; D gene unclear. Per germline, CDR1 MNHEY and CDR2 SMNVEV (reference sequence). There are 16 residues in the CDR3. V lost 6 bases and J lost 3, with 17 bases in between. The CDR3 spells CASRPNPGLANEKLFF. The CDR3 DNA sequence: TGTGCCAGCAGGCCCAACCCGGGTCTTGCTAATGAAAAACTGTTTTTT.

V is TRBV4-1 and J is TRBJ1-1; D is unclear. The CDR3 contains 14 residues. V lost 0 bases to trimming and J lost 7 bases, with 12 bases between them. Germline lookup yields CDR1 MGHRA and CDR2 YSYEKL. The CDR3 DNA reads TGCGCCAGCAGCCAAGATGTTCGGACCGATGAAGCTTTCTTT. Translation gives CASSQDVRTDEAFF.

The V call is TRBV9, the J call TRBJ1-2; D gene unclear. CDR1 and CDR2 (germline): SGDLS, YYNGEE. The germline V and J ends were trimmed by 0 bases and 12 bases, with 9 bases remaining between them. The CDR3 length is 11 residues. The CDR3 bases are TGTGCCAGCAGCGTAGCAGATCCGCACACCTTC. It translates to CASSVADPHTF.

The chain employs TRBV3-1 (or the pseudogene TRBV3-2) and TRBJ1-4; TRBD1 agrees at 9 bases. The germline V gene encodes CDR1 LGHDT and CDR2 YNNKEL (reference sequence). With V trimmed by 4 bases and J by 5 bases, 5 bases remained unmatched. This CDR3 is 15 amino acids long. The DNA of the CDR3 is TGTGCCAGCAGCCCTTTACAGGGGGCGAATGAAAAACTGTTTTTT. It translates to CASSPLQGANEKLFF.

The V and J genes are TRBV4-2 and TRBJ2-3; TRBD2 is a possible D gene (6 bases). The CDR3 totals 16 residues. Germline V gives CDR1 LGHNA, CDR2 YNFKEQ. Trimming shortened V by 0 bases and J by 2 bases, and 12 bases separated the two germline ends. The CDR3 nucleotides read TGTGCCAGCAGCCAAGAAGGGCGGGGACTCACAGATACGCAGTATTTT. It encodes CASSQEGRGLTDTQYF.

The chain is built from TRBV28 and TRBJ2-3; D may be TRBD1 or TRBD2 (7 bases each). The germline V and J ends were trimmed by 5 bases and 3 bases, with 18 bases remaining between them. Per germline, CDR1 MDHEN and CDR2 SYDVKM. The CDR3 consists of 16 residues. CDR3 amino acids: CASSGGGQHFTDTQYF. CDR3 sequence (DNA): TGTGCCAGCAGTGGGGGGGGACAGCACTTTACAGATACGCAGTATTTT.

The chain combines TRBV7-2 with TRBJ1-5; D call uncertain. V was clipped by 1 base and J by 2 bases, with 9 bases between them. Germline CDR1 reads SGHTA; CDR2 reads FQGNSA. The CDR3 length is 15 residues. The CDR3 DNA sequence: TGTGCCAGCAGCTTAGGGGCAGGAGGCAATCAGCCCCAGCATTTT. Translation: CASSLGAGGNQPQHF. Using reference TRBV7-2 and TRBJ1-5 for the parts outside the CDR3, the full variable domain is GAGVSQSPSNKVTEKGKDVELRCDPISGHTALYWYRQSLGQGLEFLIYFQGNSAPDKSGLPSDRFSAERTGGSVSTLTIQRTQQEDSAVYLCASSLGAGGNQPQHFGDGTRLSIL.

The chain carries TRBV5-1 and TRBJ1-1; D is possibly TRBD1 (5 bases). The CDR3 is made up of 14 amino acids. Between the trimmed V and J ends, which lost 0 bases and 1 base, there was a span of 7 bases. The germline V gene has CDR1 SGHRS and CDR2 YFSETQ. The CDR3 sequence is CASSLGGANTEAFF. In DNA form, the CDR3 reads TGCGCCAGCAGCTTGGGAGGGGCGAACACTGAAGCTTTCTTT.

The chain is built from TRBV10-3 and TRBJ1-1; TRBD1 agrees at 7 bases. This CDR3 region has 17 residues. Trimming at V came to 2 bases and at J to 4 bases, leaving 13 bases not matched to a gene. CDR1 is ENHRY, CDR2 SYGVKD, per germline. The chain's CDR3 is CAISERRAGGAGTEAFF. The CDR3 coding sequence is TGTGCCATCAGTGAGCGACGGGCAGGGGGGGCAGGCACTGAAGCTTTCTTT.

The chain couples TRBV30 to TRBJ2-5, with a possible D match to TRBD2 (5 bases). Germline-derived CDR1 and CDR2 are GTSNPN and SVGIG (reference sequence). The CDR3 contains 14 residues. V lost 3 bases to trimming and J lost 1 base, with 12 bases between them. The CDR3 coding sequence is TGTGCCTGGAGCAGATGGGAGACCCAAGAGACCCAGTACTTC. It codes for CAWSRWETQETQYF.

The CDR3 sequence is CASSEGATYETQYF. The CDR3 DNA reads as TGTGCCAGCAGTGAAGGGGCTACATACGAGACCCAGTACTTC. The chain is built from TRBV2 and TRBJ2-5; unclear D gene. CDR3 length: 14 amino acids. Germline V gene data show CDR1 as SNHLY and CDR2 as FYNNEI. The ends were cut back, 1 base at V and 5 bases at J, with 11 bases in the middle.

This clone was seen more than once but under ten times. This sequence joins TRBV30 and TRBJ1-6; D call uncertain. CDR1 and CDR2 from the germline V gene are GTSNPN and SVGIG (reference sequence). The V end lost 0 bases, the J end lost 9 bases, and 15 bases lay between the germline ends. CDR3 size: 15 residues. CDR3 loop: CAWSVIGRTISPLHF. CDR3 DNA sequence: TGTGCCTGGAGTGTAATAGGCAGGACCATTTCACCCCTCCACTTT.

V gene TRBV6-5 combines with J gene TRBJ2-4; 7 nucleotides agree with TRBD1. CDR3 length: 13 amino acids. Germline lookup yields CDR1 MNHEY and CDR2 SVGAGI. J was trimmed by 8 bases and V by 5 bases; bases with no gene match: 6. The CDR3 bases are TGTGCCAGCAGTCGTAATACAGGGGACATTCAGTACTTC. Encoded protein: CASSRNTGDIQYF.

The V call is TRBV5-1, the J call TRBJ1-6, with D possibly matching TRBD1 (6 bases). Per germline, CDR1 SGHRS and CDR2 YFSETQ. V was cut by 4 bases and J by 8 bases, with 16 bases left in between. The CDR3 loop spans 15 amino acids. The CDR3: CASSPGTGLDSPLHF. The CDR3 coding sequence is TGCGCCAGCAGCCCAGGTACAGGGCTGGATTCACCCCTCCACTTT.

The chain is built from TRBV19 and TRBJ1-6; 9 bases are a match to TRBD1. This CDR3 contains 15 residues. Germline V CDR1 and CDR2: LNHDA, SQIVND (reference sequence). V lost 10 bases and J lost 6; bases outside the gene matches: 10. DNA of the CDR3: TGTGCCACCAACTCGGGACAGGGACTTAATTCACCCCTCCACTTT. It specifies CATNSGQGLNSPLHF.